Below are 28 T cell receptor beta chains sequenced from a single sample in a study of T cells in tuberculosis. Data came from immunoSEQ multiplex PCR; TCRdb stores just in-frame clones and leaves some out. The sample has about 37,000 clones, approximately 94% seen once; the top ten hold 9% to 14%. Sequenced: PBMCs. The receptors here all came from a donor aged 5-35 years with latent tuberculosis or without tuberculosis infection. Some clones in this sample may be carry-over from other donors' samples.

The CDR3 DNA sequence: TGTGCCAGCAGTCCCTGGGGGCAGGGGAATTCACCCCTCCACTTT. Amino acids: CASSPWGQGNSPLHF. This chain uses TRBV27 with TRBJ1-6; TRBD1 is a possible D gene (6 bases). The CDR3 consists of 15 residues. CDR1 is MNHEY, CDR2 SMNVEV, per germline (reference sequence). Trimming took off 5 bases at V and 7 bases at J, with 15 bases between the two ends.

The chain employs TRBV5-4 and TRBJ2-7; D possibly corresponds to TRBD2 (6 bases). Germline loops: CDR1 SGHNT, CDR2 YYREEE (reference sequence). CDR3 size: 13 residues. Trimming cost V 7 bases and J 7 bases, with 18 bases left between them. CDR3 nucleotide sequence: TGTGCCAGCGGGGGGACGTCGGTCAGTGAGCAGTACTTC. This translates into CASGGTSVSEQYF.

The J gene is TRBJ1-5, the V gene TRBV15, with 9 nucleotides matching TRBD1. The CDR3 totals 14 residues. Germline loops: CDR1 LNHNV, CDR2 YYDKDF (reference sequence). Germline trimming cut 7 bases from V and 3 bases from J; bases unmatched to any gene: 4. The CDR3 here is CATTDRGVNQPQHF. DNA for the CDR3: TGTGCCACCACGGACAGGGGCGTCAATCAGCCCCAGCATTTT.

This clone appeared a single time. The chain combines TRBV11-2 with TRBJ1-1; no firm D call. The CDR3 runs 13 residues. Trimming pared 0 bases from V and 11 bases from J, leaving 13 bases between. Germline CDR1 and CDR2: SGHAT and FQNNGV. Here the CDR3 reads CASSLDRHSKAFF. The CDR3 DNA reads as TGTGCCAGCAGCTTAGATCGACACAGTAAGGCTTTCTTT.

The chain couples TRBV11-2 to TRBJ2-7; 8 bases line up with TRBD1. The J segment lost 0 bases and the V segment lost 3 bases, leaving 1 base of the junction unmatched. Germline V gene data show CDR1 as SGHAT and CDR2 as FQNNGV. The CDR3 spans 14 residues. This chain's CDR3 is CASSFGQGSYEQYV. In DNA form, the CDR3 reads TGTGCCAGCAGCTTCGGACAGGGCTCCTACGAGCAGTACGTC.

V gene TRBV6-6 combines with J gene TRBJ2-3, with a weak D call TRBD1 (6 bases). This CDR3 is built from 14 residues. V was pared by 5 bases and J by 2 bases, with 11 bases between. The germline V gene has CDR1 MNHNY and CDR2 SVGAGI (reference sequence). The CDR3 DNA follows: TGTGCCAGCAGTCCGGACAGATACACAGATACGCAGTATTTT. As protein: CASSPDRYTDTQYF.

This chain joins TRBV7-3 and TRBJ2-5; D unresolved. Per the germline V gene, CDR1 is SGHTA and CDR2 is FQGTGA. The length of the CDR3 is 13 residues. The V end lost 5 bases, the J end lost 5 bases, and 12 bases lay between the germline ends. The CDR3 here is CASSPGSGETQYF. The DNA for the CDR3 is TGTGCCAGCAGCCCAGGTTCTGGGGAGACCCAGTACTTC.

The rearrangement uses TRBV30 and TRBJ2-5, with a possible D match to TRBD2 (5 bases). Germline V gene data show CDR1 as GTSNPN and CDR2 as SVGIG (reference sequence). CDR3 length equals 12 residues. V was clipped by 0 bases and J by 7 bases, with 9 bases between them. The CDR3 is CAWSVGSATQYF. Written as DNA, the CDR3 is TGTGCCTGGAGTGTGGGGAGCGCGACCCAGTACTTC.

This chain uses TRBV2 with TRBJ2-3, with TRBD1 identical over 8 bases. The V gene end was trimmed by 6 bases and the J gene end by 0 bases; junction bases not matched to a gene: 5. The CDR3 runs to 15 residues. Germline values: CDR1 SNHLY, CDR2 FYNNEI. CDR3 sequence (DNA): TGTGCCAGCAGGTGGACAGGGACTAGCACAGATACGCAGTATTTT. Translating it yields CASRWTGTSTDTQYF.

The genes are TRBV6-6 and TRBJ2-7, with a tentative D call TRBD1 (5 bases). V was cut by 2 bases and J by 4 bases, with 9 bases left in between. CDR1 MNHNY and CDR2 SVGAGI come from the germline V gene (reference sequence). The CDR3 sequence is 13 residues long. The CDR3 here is CASSYDSKYEQYV. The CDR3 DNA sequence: TGTGCCAGCAGTTACGACAGCAAATACGAGCAGTACGTC.

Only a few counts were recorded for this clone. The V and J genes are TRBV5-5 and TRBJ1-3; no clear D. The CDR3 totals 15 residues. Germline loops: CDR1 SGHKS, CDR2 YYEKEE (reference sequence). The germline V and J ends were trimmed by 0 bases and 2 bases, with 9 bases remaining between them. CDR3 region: CASSLAYGTGNTIYF. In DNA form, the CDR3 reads TGTGCCAGCAGCTTGGCCTACGGGACTGGAAACACCATATATTTT.

In DNA form, the CDR3 reads TGTGCCACCAGCGGACAGGGGTTGGCAACTAATGAAAAACTGTTTTTT. Amino acids: CATSGQGLATNEKLFF. The genes are TRBV15 and TRBJ1-4; 9 nucleotides match TRBD1. CDR3 length: 16 residues. J lost 0 bases, V lost 5 bases, and 4 bases had no gene match. Germline values: CDR1 LNHNV, CDR2 YYDKDF (reference sequence).

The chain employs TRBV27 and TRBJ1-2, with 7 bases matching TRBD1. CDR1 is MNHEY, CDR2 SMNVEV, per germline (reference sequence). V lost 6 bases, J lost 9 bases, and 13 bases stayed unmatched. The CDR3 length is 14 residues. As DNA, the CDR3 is TGTGCCAGCAGCCGGACAGGTGGATTTACGAGCTACACCTTC. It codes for CASSRTGGFTSYTF.

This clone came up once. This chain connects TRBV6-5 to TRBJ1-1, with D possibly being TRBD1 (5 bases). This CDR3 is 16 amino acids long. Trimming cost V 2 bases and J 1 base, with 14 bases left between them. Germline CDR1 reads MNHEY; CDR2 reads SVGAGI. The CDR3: CASSYGAGVGNTEAFF. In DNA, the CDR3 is TGTGCCAGCAGTTACGGGGCAGGTGTCGGGAACACTGAAGCTTTCTTT.

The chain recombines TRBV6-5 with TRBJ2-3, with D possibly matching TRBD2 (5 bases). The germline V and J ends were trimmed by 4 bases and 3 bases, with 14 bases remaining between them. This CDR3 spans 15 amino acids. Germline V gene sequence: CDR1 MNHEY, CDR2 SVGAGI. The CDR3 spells CASSFAGGETDTQYF. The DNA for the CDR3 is TGTGCCAGCAGTTTCGCTGGAGGTGAGACAGATACGCAGTATTTT.

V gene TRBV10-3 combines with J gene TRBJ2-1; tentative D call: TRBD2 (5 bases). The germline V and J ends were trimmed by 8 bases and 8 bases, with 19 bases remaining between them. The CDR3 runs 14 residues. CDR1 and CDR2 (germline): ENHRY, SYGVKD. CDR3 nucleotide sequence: TGTGCCATCGAGGAGGATAGCGCCCAGCATGAGCAGTTCTTC. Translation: CAIEEDSAQHEQFF.

Written as DNA, the CDR3 is TGCGCCAGCTCGATACAGGTATCGGATTCTGAAGCTTTCTTT. Its translation is CASSIQVSDSEAFF. The gene calls are TRBV5-1 and TRBJ1-1; D is perhaps TRBD1 (5 bases). Trimming stripped 7 bases from V and 6 bases from J, with 19 bases between. This CDR3 has 14 amino acids. From germline, CDR1 is SGHRS and CDR2 YFSETQ. Together with reference TRBV5-1 and TRBJ1-1, the CDR3 gives the full variable domain: KAGVTQTPRYLIKTRGQQVTLSCSPISGHRSVSWYQQTPGQGLQFLFEYFSETQRNKGNFPGRFSGRQFSNSRSEMNVSTLELGDSALYLCASSIQVSDSEAFFGQGTRLTVV.

This CDR3 is CASSLAIIGGPGANVLTF. The CDR3 DNA sequence: TGTGCCAGCAGCTTAGCTATTATAGGGGGACCTGGGGCCAACGTCCTGACTTTC. The rearrangement joins TRBV7-9 to TRBJ2-6; TRBD1 might be the D (6 bases). The CDR3 consists of 18 residues. V shed 0 bases and J shed 2 bases, with 14 bases lying between them. Germline V gives CDR1 SEHNR, CDR2 FQNEAQ (reference sequence).

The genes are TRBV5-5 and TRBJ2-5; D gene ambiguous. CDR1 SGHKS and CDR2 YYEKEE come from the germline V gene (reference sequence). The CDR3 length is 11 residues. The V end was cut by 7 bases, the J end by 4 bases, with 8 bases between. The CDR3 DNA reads TGTGCCAGCGGCCCGGGAGAGACCCAGTACTTC. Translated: CASGPGETQYF.

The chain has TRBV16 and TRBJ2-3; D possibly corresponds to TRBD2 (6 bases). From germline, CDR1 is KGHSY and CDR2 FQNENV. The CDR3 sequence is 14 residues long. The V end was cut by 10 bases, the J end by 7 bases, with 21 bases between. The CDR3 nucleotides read TGTGCCACCGCGGGGAGGCTAGAATTAAATACGCAGTATTTT. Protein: CATAGRLELNTQYF.

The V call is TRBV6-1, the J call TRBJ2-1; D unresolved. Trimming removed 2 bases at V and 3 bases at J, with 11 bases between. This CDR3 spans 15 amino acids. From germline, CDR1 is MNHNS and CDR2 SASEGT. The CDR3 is CASSEMAGYYNEQFF. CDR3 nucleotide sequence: TGTGCCAGCAGTGAAATGGCAGGCTACTACAATGAGCAGTTCTTC.

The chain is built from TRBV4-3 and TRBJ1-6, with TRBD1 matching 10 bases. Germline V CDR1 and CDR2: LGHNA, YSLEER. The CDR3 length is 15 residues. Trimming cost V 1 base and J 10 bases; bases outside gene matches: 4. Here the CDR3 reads CASSQGGTGDSPLHF. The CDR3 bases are TGCGCCAGCAGCCAAGGCGGGACAGGGGACTCACCCCTCCACTTT.

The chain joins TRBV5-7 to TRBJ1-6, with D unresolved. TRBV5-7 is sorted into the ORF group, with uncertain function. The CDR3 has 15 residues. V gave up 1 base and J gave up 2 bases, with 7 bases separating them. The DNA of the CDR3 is TGTGCCAGCAGCTTGCGCGTACCCTATAATTCACCCCTCCACTTT. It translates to CASSLRVPYNSPLHF.

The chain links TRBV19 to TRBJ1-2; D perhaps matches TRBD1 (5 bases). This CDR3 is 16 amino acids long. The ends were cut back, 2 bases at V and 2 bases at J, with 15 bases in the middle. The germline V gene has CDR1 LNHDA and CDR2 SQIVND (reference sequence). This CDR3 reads CASSIRRQQNNYGYTF. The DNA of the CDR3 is TGTGCCAGTAGTATACGGCGACAGCAAAACAACTATGGCTACACCTTC.

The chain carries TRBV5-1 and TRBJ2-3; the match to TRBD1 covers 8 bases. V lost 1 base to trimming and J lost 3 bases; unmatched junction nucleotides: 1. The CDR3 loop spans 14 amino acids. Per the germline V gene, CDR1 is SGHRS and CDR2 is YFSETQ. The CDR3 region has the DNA TGCGCCAGCAGCTTGAACAGGGGGACAGATACGCAGTATTTT. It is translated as CASSLNRGTDTQYF. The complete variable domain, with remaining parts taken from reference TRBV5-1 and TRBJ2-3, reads KAGVTQTPRYLIKTRGQQVTLSCSPISGHRSVSWYQQTPGQGLQFLFEYFSETQRNKGNFPGRFSGRQFSNSRSEMNVSTLELGDSALYLCASSLNRGTDTQYFGPGTRLTVL.

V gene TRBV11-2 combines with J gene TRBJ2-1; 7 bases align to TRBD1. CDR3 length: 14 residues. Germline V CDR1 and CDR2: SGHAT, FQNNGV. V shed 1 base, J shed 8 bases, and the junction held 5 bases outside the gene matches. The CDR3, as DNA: TGTGCCAGCAGCTTAGGAGGGGGCGACGATGAGCAGTTCTTC. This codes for CASSLGGGDDEQFF.

DNA of the CDR3: TGTGCCTGGATTTGGCCCCGCGATGTAGCGGGAAGATACAATGAGCAGTTCTTC. Protein sequence: CAWIWPRDVAGRYNEQFF. The chain is built from TRBV30 and TRBJ2-1; 8 nucleotides align to TRBD2. The J segment lost 4 bases and the V segment lost 4 bases, leaving 18 bases of the junction unmatched. Germline lookup yields CDR1 GTSNPN and CDR2 SVGIG (reference sequence). The CDR3 covers 18 residues.

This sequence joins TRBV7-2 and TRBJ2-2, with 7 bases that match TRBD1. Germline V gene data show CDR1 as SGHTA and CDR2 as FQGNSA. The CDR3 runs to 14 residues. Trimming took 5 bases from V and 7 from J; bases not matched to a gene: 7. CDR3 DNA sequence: TGTGCCAGCAGCACAGCACAGGGGCACGGGGAGCTGTTTTTT. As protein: CASSTAQGHGELFF.